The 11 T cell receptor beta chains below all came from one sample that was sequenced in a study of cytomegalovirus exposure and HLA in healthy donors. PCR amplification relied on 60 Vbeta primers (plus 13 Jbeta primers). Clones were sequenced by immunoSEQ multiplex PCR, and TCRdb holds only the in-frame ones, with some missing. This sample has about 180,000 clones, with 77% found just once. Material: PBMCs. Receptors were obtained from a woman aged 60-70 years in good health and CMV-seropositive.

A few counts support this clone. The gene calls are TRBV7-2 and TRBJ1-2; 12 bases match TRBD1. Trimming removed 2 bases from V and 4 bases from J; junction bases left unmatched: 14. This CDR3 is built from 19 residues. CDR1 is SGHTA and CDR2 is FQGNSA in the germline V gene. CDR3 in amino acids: CASSLFISLGTGGPYGYTF. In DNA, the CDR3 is TGTGCCAGCAGCTTATTTATTTCTTTGGGGACAGGGGGCCCCTATGGCTACACCTTC.

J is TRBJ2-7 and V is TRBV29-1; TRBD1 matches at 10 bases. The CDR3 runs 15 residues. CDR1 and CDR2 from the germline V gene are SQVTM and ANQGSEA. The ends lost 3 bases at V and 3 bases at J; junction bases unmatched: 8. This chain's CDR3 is CSVDPTGGEGYEQYF. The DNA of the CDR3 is TGCAGCGTTGACCCGACAGGGGGCGAGGGCTACGAGCAGTACTTC.

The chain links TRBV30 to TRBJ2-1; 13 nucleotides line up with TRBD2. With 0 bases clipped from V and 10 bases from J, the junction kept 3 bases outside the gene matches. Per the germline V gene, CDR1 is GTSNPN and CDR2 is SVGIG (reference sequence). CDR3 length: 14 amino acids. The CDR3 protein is CAWSVRGLAGEQFF. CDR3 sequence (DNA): TGTGCCTGGAGTGTACGGGGACTAGCGGGAGAGCAGTTCTTC.

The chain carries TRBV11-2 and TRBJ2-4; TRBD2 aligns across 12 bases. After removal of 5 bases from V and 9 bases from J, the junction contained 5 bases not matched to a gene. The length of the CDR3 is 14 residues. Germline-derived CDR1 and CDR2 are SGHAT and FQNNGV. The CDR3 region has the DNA TGTGCCAGCAGCCCCCTGACTAGCGGGGGCATTCAGTACTTC. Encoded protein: CASSPLTSGGIQYF.

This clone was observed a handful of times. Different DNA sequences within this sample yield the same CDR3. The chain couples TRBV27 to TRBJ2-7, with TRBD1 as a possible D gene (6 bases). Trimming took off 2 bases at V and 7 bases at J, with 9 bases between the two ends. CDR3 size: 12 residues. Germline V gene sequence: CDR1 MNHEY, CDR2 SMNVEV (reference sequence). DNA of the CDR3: TGTGCCAGCAGTTTACAAGGGGGTGAGCAGTACTTC. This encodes CASSLQGGEQYF.

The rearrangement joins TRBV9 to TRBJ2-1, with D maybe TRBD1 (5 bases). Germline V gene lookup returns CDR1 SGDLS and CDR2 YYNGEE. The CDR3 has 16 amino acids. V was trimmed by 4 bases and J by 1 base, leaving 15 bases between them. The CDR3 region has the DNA TGTGCCAGCAGCCCTCGGACCGCAGGGTCCTACAATGAGCAGTTCTTC. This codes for CASSPRTAGSYNEQFF.

In DNA form, the CDR3 reads TGCAGCGTTGACAACCTAGCGGGAGGCCGTGGGGAGCAGTTCTTC. Its protein is CSVDNLAGGRGEQFF. The chain uses TRBV29-1 and TRBJ2-1; 11 bases match TRBD2. Germline V gene data show CDR1 as SQVTM and CDR2 as ANQGSEA. CDR3 size: 15 residues. Trimming at V came to 3 bases and at J to 10 bases, leaving 11 bases not matched to a gene.

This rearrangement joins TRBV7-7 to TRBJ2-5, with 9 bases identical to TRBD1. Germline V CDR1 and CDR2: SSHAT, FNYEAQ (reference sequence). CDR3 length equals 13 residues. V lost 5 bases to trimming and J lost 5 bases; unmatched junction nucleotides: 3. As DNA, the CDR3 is TGTGCCAGCAGCGTTGGACAGGGGGAGACCCAGTACTTC. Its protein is CASSVGQGETQYF.

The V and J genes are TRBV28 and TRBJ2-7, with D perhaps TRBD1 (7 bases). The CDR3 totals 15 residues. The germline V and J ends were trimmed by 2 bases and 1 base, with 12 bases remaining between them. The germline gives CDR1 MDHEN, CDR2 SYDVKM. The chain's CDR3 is CASSLGGTASYEQYF. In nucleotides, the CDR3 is TGTGCCAGCAGTTTAGGAGGGACAGCTTCCTACGAGCAGTACTTC.

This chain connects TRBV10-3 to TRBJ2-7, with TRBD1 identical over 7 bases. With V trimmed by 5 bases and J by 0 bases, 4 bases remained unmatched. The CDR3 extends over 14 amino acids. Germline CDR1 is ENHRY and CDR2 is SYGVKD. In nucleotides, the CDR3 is TGTGCCATCAGTCTGACAGGGTCCTCCTACGAGCAGTACTTC. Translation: CAISLTGSSYEQYF.

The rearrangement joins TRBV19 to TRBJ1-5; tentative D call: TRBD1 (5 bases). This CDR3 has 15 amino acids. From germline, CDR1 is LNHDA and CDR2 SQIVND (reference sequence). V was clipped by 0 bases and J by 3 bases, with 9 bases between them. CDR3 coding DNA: TGTGCCAGTAGTATAGATCAGGGCAACAATCAGCCCCAGCATTTT. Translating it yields CASSIDQGNNQPQHF.